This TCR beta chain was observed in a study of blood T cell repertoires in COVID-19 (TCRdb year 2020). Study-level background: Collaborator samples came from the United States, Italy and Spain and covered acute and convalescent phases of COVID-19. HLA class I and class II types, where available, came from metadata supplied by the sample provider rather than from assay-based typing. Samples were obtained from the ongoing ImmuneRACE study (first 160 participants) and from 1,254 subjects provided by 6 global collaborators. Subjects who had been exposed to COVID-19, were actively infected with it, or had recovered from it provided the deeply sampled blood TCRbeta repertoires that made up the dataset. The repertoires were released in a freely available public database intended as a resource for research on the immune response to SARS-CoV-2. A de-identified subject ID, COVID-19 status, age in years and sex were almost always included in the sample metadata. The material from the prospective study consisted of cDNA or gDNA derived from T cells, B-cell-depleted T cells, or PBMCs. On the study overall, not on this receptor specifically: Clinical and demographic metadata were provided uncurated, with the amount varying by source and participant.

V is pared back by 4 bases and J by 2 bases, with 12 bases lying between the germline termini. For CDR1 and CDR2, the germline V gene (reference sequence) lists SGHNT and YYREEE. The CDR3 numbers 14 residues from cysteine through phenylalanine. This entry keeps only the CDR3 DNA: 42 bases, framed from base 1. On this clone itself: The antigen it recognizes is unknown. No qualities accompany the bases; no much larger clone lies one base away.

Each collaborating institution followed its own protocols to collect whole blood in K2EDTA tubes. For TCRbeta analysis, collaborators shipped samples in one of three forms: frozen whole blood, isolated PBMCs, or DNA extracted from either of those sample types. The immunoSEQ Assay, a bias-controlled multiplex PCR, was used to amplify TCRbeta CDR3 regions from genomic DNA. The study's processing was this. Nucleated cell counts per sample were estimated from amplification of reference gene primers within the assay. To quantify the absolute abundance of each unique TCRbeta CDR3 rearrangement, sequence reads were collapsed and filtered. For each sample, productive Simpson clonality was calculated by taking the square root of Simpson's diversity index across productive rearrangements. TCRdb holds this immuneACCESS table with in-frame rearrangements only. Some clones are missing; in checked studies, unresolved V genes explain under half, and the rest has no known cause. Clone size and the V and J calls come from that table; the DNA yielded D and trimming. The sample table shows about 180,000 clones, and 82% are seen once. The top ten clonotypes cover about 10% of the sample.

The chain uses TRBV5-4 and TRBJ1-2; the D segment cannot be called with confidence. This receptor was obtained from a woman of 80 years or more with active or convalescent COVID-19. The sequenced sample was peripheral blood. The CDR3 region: CASSRGEVNYGYTF. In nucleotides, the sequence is TGTGCCAGCAGCAGAGGAGAAGTGAACTATGGCTACACCTTC.